This is a list of T cell receptor beta chains from one sample in a study of T cell repertoires in cytomegalovirus infection. TCRdb redid the calling of the reads with MiXCR, one entry per CDR3 protein. The repertoire holds 740,000 or so distinct CDR3 sequences, with less than 40% as singletons. The sequenced material came from PBMCs. The receptor set was obtained from a human donor in good health (CMV status not recorded). Some clones in this sample may be carry-over from other donors' samples. The CDR3 runs from the conserved cysteine through the conserved F or W.

v_call,j_call,cdr3_length,cdr3_aa
TRBV29-1,TRBJ2-7,11,CSVQLGYEQYF
TRBV20-1,TRBJ1-2,13,CSAREVGQGVHTF
TRBV20-1,TRBJ2-1,15,CSASAGTGGTDEQFF
TRBV19,TRBJ1-2,14,CASSISRTSYGYTF
TRBV12-3/TRBV12-4,TRBJ2-1,12,CASSYGGVEQFF
TRBV4-2,TRBJ1-1,15,CASSQGRGVVTEAFF
TRBV7-2,TRBJ2-7,18,CASSLGPSASGNTYEQYF
TRBV7-2,TRBJ2-2,14,CASRLTAGFGEMFF
TRBV28,TRBJ2-2,16,CASRPPRGWGTGELFF
TRBV19,TRBJ1-3,16,CASSLEAFSSGNTIYF
TRBV7-8,TRBJ2-2,16,CASSLLPGRNTGELFF
TRBV7-2,TRBJ1-4,15,CASSLVSSPNEKLFF
TRBV19,TRBJ1-3,16,CASTLQGVFSGNTIYF
TRBV7-9,TRBJ2-1,16,CASSLGLLGVVHEQFF
TRBV19,TRBJ2-7,18,CASSSPRGGLAGAYEQYF